The rows below give T cell receptor beta chains drawn from one sample of a study of response to subunit inactivated influenza vaccine. TCRdb re-derived calls from the RT-PCR reads in MiXCR, one entry per CDR3 protein. The sample shows roughly 700,000 distinct CDR3 sequences, around 13% of them seen only once. This sample comprised PBMCs from blood, obtained less than 15 days before vaccination. The receptors stem from a man aged 45 to 65 who received an inactivated influenza vaccine. Each CDR3 is given with its conserved first and last residue. Each record gives: CDR3 length, clone size, D gene, J gene, V gene, CDR3 protein, CDR3 DNA. D genes are given only for firm matches. Clone size is shown for a subset of rows, as once, few, many or a class of expanded clone.

CDR3 length: 13
clone size: few
D gene: NA
J gene: TRBJ1-1
V gene: TRBV6-1
CDR3 protein: CASKGWDDTEAFF
CDR3 DNA: TGTGCCAGCAAGGGTTGGGATGACACTGAAGCTTTCTTT

CDR3 length: 16
clone size: few
D gene: TRBD1
J gene: TRBJ2-5
V gene: TRBV5-1
CDR3 protein: CASSLFRIGGGETQYF
CDR3 DNA: TGCGCCAGCAGCTTGTTTCGGATAGGGGGCGGCGAGACCCAGTACTTC

CDR3 length: 14
clone size: few
D gene: NA
J gene: TRBJ2-7
V gene: TRBV4-3
CDR3 protein: CASSPRLFSYEQYF
CDR3 DNA: TGCGCCAGCAGCCCTCGGTTGTTCTCCTACGAGCAGTACTTC

CDR3 length: 15
clone size: NA
D gene: TRBD1
J gene: TRBJ2-7
V gene: TRBV7-9
CDR3 protein: CASSPGAGGDYEQYF
CDR3 DNA: TGTGCCAGCAGCCCTGGCGCAGGGGGCGACTACGAGCAGTACTTC

CDR3 length: 13
clone size: NA
D gene: NA
J gene: TRBJ1-4
V gene: TRBV30
CDR3 protein: CAWSRGLNEKLFF
CDR3 DNA: TGTGCCTGGAGCCGGGGCCTTAATGAAAAACTGTTTTTT

CDR3 length: 14
clone size: NA
D gene: NA
J gene: TRBJ2-7
V gene: TRBV4-1
CDR3 protein: CASSSRTVSYEQYF
CDR3 DNA: TGCGCCAGCAGCTCTAGGACAGTCTCCTACGAGCAGTACTTC

CDR3 length: 17
clone size: few
D gene: TRBD2
J gene: TRBJ2-3
V gene: TRBV7-9
CDR3 protein: CASSLRVTSGGADTQYF
CDR3 DNA: TGTGCCAGCAGCTTAAGGGTAACTAGCGGGGGGGCGGATACGCAGTATTTT

CDR3 length: 17
clone size: few
D gene: TRBD1
J gene: TRBJ1-5
V gene: TRBV6-5
CDR3 protein: CASSSGTGLIWDQPQHF
CDR3 DNA: TGTGCCAGCAGTTCCGGGACAGGGCTAATTTGGGATCAGCCCCAGCATTTT

CDR3 length: 16
clone size: few
D gene: NA
J gene: TRBJ2-7
V gene: TRBV5-1
CDR3 protein: CASSLVGGKGGYEQYF
CDR3 DNA: TGCGCCAGCAGCTTGGTTGGTGGTAAAGGTGGCTACGAGCAGTACTTC

CDR3 length: 16
clone size: NA
D gene: TRBD2
J gene: TRBJ2-1
V gene: TRBV7-2
CDR3 protein: CASSLASGSLISEQFF
CDR3 DNA: TGTGCCAGCAGCTTAGCTAGCGGGAGCCTAATAAGTGAGCAGTTCTTC

CDR3 length: 14
clone size: few
D gene: NA
J gene: TRBJ2-7
V gene: TRBV3-1
CDR3 protein: CASSQDTVFYEQYF
CDR3 DNA: TGTGCCAGCAGCCAAGATACGGTTTTCTACGAGCAGTACTTC

CDR3 length: 15
clone size: few
D gene: NA
J gene: TRBJ1-1
V gene: TRBV28
CDR3 protein: CASSLLVAGNTEAFF
CDR3 DNA: TGTGCCAGCAGTTTATTGGTCGCAGGGAACACTGAAGCTTTCTTT

CDR3 length: 14
clone size: few
D gene: TRBD2
J gene: TRBJ2-2
V gene: TRBV29-1
CDR3 protein: CSVKLAGVSGELFF
CDR3 DNA: TGCAGCGTTAAACTAGCGGGAGTGTCCGGGGAGCTGTTTTTT

CDR3 length: 14
clone size: many
D gene: NA
J gene: TRBJ2-4
V gene: TRBV12-3/TRBV12-4
CDR3 protein: CASSLWGGENIQYF
CDR3 DNA: TGTGCCAGCAGTTTATGGGGTGGGGAAAACATTCAGTACTTC

CDR3 length: 14
clone size: many
D gene: NA
J gene: TRBJ1-1
V gene: TRBV12-3/TRBV12-4
CDR3 protein: CASTEGAGYTEAFF
CDR3 DNA: TGTGCCAGCACCGAAGGTGCGGGGTACACTGAAGCTTTCTTT

CDR3 length: 15
clone size: NA
D gene: NA
J gene: TRBJ2-6
V gene: TRBV7-2
CDR3 protein: CASSSPNSGANVLTF
CDR3 DNA: TGTGCCAGCAGCTCCCCGAACTCTGGGGCCAACGTCCTGACTTTC

CDR3 length: 15
clone size: NA
D gene: TRBD1
J gene: TRBJ2-1
V gene: TRBV5-1
CDR3 protein: CASSSTGGTIGEQFF
CDR3 DNA: TGCGCCAGCAGCTCGACAGGGGGAACCATTGGTGAGCAGTTCTTC

CDR3 length: 14
clone size: few
D gene: NA
J gene: TRBJ2-2
V gene: TRBV6-1
CDR3 protein: CASIGGSLTGELFF
CDR3 DNA: TGTGCCAGCATTGGGGGGAGTTTAACCGGGGAGCTGTTTTTT

CDR3 length: 15
clone size: NA
D gene: NA
J gene: TRBJ2-1
V gene: TRBV18
CDR3 protein: CASSPTDTSYNEQFF
CDR3 DNA: TGTGCCAGCTCACCTACGGACACCTCCTACAATGAGCAGTTCTTC

CDR3 length: 12
clone size: many
D gene: NA
J gene: TRBJ2-1
V gene: TRBV28
CDR3 protein: CASSLSRDEQFF
CDR3 DNA: TGTGCCAGCAGTTTATCCCGGGATGAGCAGTTCTTC

CDR3 length: 16
clone size: few
D gene: TRBD1
J gene: TRBJ1-2
V gene: TRBV9
CDR3 protein: CASSVPRDRGGGGYTF
CDR3 DNA: TGTGCCAGCAGCGTCCCTCGGGACAGGGGAGGTGGCGGCTACACCTTC

CDR3 length: 16
clone size: NA
D gene: TRBD2
J gene: TRBJ2-1
V gene: TRBV5-1
CDR3 protein: CASRSRALAGVNEQFF
CDR3 DNA: TGCGCCAGCAGATCCAGAGCCCTAGCGGGAGTCAATGAGCAGTTCTTC

CDR3 length: 17
clone size: NA
D gene: NA
J gene: TRBJ2-3
V gene: TRBV28
CDR3 protein: CASSFFAAGRDTDTQYF
CDR3 DNA: TGTGCCAGCAGTTTCTTTGCTGCCGGGCGAGACACAGATACGCAGTATTTT

CDR3 length: 16
clone size: NA
D gene: TRBD1
J gene: TRBJ1-1
V gene: TRBV3-1
CDR3 protein: CASSRRGWGEYTEAFF
CDR3 DNA: TGTGCCAGCAGCCGCAGGGGGTGGGGGGAGTACACTGAAGCTTTCTTT

CDR3 length: 15
clone size: many
D gene: TRBD2
J gene: TRBJ2-1
V gene: TRBV5-7
CDR3 protein: CASSLTLADHNEQFF
CDR3 DNA: TGTGCCAGCAGCTTGACCCTAGCGGATCACAATGAGCAGTTCTTC

CDR3 length: 16
clone size: NA
D gene: NA
J gene: TRBJ2-7
V gene: TRBV28
CDR3 protein: CASSLITAVGFYEQYF
CDR3 DNA: TGTGCCAGCAGTTTAATAACGGCAGTGGGCTTCTACGAGCAGTACTTC

CDR3 length: 17
clone size: few
D gene: TRBD1
J gene: TRBJ2-5
V gene: TRBV7-9
CDR3 protein: CASSLANRPTGGGTQYF
CDR3 DNA: TGTGCCAGCAGCTTAGCGAATCGACCTACAGGGGGTGGGACCCAGTACTTC

CDR3 length: 11
clone size: few
D gene: NA
J gene: TRBJ2-5
V gene: TRBV2
CDR3 protein: CASKLGETQYF
CDR3 DNA: TGTGCCAGCAAGTTGGGAGAGACCCAGTACTTC

CDR3 length: 15
clone size: few
D gene: NA
J gene: TRBJ2-5
V gene: TRBV3-1
CDR3 protein: CASSQGPLRGETQYF
CDR3 DNA: TGTGCCAGCAGCCAAGGCCCACTCCGAGGAGAGACCCAGTACTTC

CDR3 length: 14
clone size: few
D gene: TRBD1
J gene: TRBJ1-1
V gene: TRBV6-5
CDR3 protein: CASSYATGSTEAFF
CDR3 DNA: TGTGCCAGCAGTTACGCGACAGGGAGCACTGAAGCTTTCTTT

CDR3 length: 13
clone size: NA
D gene: NA
J gene: TRBJ1-3
V gene: TRBV11-2
CDR3 protein: CASSYSGLNTIYF
CDR3 DNA: TGTGCCAGCAGCTATTCAGGGCTAAACACCATATATTTT

CDR3 length: 14
clone size: NA
D gene: NA
J gene: TRBJ1-1
V gene: TRBV20-1
CDR3 protein: CSASTGSMNTEAFF
CDR3 DNA: TGCAGTGCTAGTACGGGATCTATGAACACTGAAGCTTTCTTT

CDR3 length: 14
clone size: NA
D gene: NA
J gene: TRBJ1-2
V gene: TRBV4-2
CDR3 protein: CASSQDNAGGGYTF
CDR3 DNA: TGTGCCAGCAGCCAAGATAACGCGGGGGGAGGCTACACCTTC

CDR3 length: 14
clone size: few
D gene: NA
J gene: TRBJ2-2
V gene: TRBV9
CDR3 protein: CASSVTGGTGELFF
CDR3 DNA: TGTGCCAGCAGCGTCACAGGTGGAACCGGGGAGCTGTTTTTT

CDR3 length: 12
clone size: NA
D gene: NA
J gene: TRBJ2-1
V gene: TRBV27
CDR3 protein: CASIGDYNEQFF
CDR3 DNA: TGTGCCAGCATAGGAGACTACAATGAGCAGTTCTTC

CDR3 length: 14
clone size: NA
D gene: NA
J gene: TRBJ2-1
V gene: TRBV7-9
CDR3 protein: CASSPPHSYNEQFF
CDR3 DNA: TGTGCCAGCAGCCCCCCCCATTCATACAATGAGCAGTTCTTC

CDR3 length: 16
clone size: few
D gene: TRBD2
J gene: TRBJ2-3
V gene: TRBV20-1
CDR3 protein: CSARFPTSGDTDTQYF
CDR3 DNA: TGCAGTGCTAGGTTTCCTACCAGCGGGGACACAGATACGCAGTATTTT

CDR3 length: 14
clone size: NA
D gene: NA
J gene: TRBJ2-4
V gene: TRBV30
CDR3 protein: CAWSVTVTKNIQYF
CDR3 DNA: TGTGCCTGGAGTGTCACAGTAACCAAAAACATTCAGTACTTC

CDR3 length: 14
clone size: NA
D gene: TRBD2
J gene: TRBJ2-7
V gene: TRBV29-1
CDR3 protein: CSVETSGRVYEQYF
CDR3 DNA: TGCAGCGTTGAGACTAGCGGGAGGGTGTACGAGCAGTACTTC

CDR3 length: 15
clone size: many
D gene: TRBD1
J gene: TRBJ1-5
V gene: TRBV28
CDR3 protein: CASSLLTGNNQPQHF
CDR3 DNA: TGTGCCAGCAGTTTGCTGACAGGGAACAATCAGCCCCAGCATTTT

CDR3 length: 16
clone size: few
D gene: TRBD2
J gene: TRBJ2-5
V gene: TRBV11-2
CDR3 protein: CASSPGTSAIQETQYF
CDR3 DNA: TGTGCCAGCAGCCCCGGGACTAGCGCGATCCAAGAGACCCAGTACTTC

CDR3 length: 15
clone size: few
D gene: NA
J gene: TRBJ1-4
V gene: TRBV7-6
CDR3 protein: CASSLLGGLREKLFF
CDR3 DNA: TGTGCCAGCAGCCTCCTCGGGGGCCTAAGAGAAAAACTGTTTTTT

CDR3 length: 15
clone size: few
D gene: TRBD2
J gene: TRBJ2-1
V gene: TRBV12-3/TRBV12-4
CDR3 protein: CASSFPAGGVREQFF
CDR3 DNA: TGTGCCAGCAGTTTTCCCGCGGGAGGGGTGAGGGAGCAGTTCTTC

CDR3 length: 15
clone size: NA
D gene: TRBD1
J gene: TRBJ1-2
V gene: TRBV28
CDR3 protein: CASSFNRDRGLGYTF
CDR3 DNA: TGTGCCAGCAGTTTTAATCGGGACAGGGGGCTCGGCTACACCTTC

CDR3 length: 15
clone size: few
D gene: NA
J gene: TRBJ1-5
V gene: TRBV7-2
CDR3 protein: CASSLGGDPTQPQHF
CDR3 DNA: TGTGCCAGCAGCTTAGGGGGGGACCCCACTCAGCCCCAGCATTTT

CDR3 length: 14
clone size: few
D gene: NA
J gene: TRBJ2-5
V gene: TRBV20-1
CDR3 protein: CSASVGPNQETQYF
CDR3 DNA: TGCAGTGCTAGCGTGGGACCGAACCAAGAGACCCAGTACTTC

CDR3 length: 13
clone size: NA
D gene: NA
J gene: TRBJ1-2
V gene: TRBV4-2
CDR3 protein: CASSQDTAGGYTF
CDR3 DNA: TGTGCCAGCAGCCAAGATACGGCGGGTGGCTACACCTTC

CDR3 length: 14
clone size: few
D gene: NA
J gene: TRBJ1-3
V gene: TRBV6-1
CDR3 protein: CASGVASSGNTIYF
CDR3 DNA: TGTGCCAGCGGCGTTGCTAGCTCTGGAAACACCATATATTTT

CDR3 length: 17
clone size: many
D gene: TRBD2
J gene: TRBJ2-7
V gene: TRBV5-6
CDR3 protein: CASSDGTNFEITYEQYF
CDR3 DNA: TGTGCCAGCAGCGACGGGACTAACTTCGAGATAACCTACGAGCAGTACTTC

CDR3 length: 16
clone size: few
D gene: TRBD1
J gene: TRBJ1-4
V gene: TRBV12-3/TRBV12-4
CDR3 protein: CASTPNTGQTNEKLFF
CDR3 DNA: TGTGCCAGCACCCCCAATACGGGACAGACTAATGAAAAACTGTTTTTT